These 16 T cell receptor beta chains came from one sample sequenced in a study of shared clonotypes between healthy human individuals. Assay: immunoSEQ multiplex PCR; the TCRdb copy retains only in-frame clones and omits some. This sample has 2,500,000 or so clones, with over 85% found just once. Sequenced sample: naive CD4+ T cells sorted from blood. Subset described: CD45RA+ positively selected. These receptor sequences come from a man younger than 35 in good health.

J is TRBJ2-2 and V is TRBV6-5, with a weak D call TRBD2 (6 bases). From germline, CDR1 is MNHEY and CDR2 SVGAGI. The CDR3 totals 13 residues. Trimming pared 5 bases from V and 7 bases from J, leaving 11 bases between. CDR3 in DNA: TGTGCCAGCAGTCGGGGGATCGGCGGGGAGCTGTTTTTT. Encoded protein: CASSRGIGGELFF.

The chain carries TRBV11-2 and TRBJ1-4; tentatively, D is TRBD1 (6 bases). This CDR3 region has 14 residues. Germline CDR1 is SGHAT and CDR2 is FQNNGV. The germline V and J ends were trimmed by 5 bases and 7 bases, with 14 bases remaining between them. This CDR3 is CASSADSLFEKLFF. In nucleotides, the CDR3 is TGTGCCAGCAGCGCGGACAGTCTTTTTGAAAAACTGTTTTTT. Combining the CDR3 with reference TRBV11-2 and TRBJ1-4 gives the whole variable domain EAGVAQSPRYKIIEKRQSVAFWCNPISGHATLYWYQQILGQGPKLLIQFQNNGVVDDSQLPKDRFSAERLKGVDSTLKIQPAKLEDSAVYLCASSADSLFEKLFFGSGTQLSVL.

This clone occurred once. The chain carries TRBV7-2 and TRBJ2-7; 8 positions match TRBD2. J was trimmed by 3 bases and V by 5 bases; bases with no gene match: 6. Germline V CDR1 and CDR2: SGHTA, FQGNSA. The CDR3 totals 14 residues. The CDR3, as DNA: TGTGCCAGCAGCCCCGCCGGGGGGGGCTACGAGCAGTACTTC. Encoded protein: CASSPAGGGYEQYF.

This clone was recorded only once. The rearrangement uses TRBV6-5 and TRBJ2-1; D not resolved. Germline CDR1 MNHEY, CDR2 SVGAGI. The CDR3 sequence is 11 residues long. V was cut by 4 bases and J by 13 bases, with 11 bases left in between. This CDR3 reads CASSSSQSQFF. The CDR3 DNA is TGTGCCAGCAGTTCATCACAGTCACAGTTCTTC.

The V and J genes are TRBV4-1 and TRBJ2-5; 12 nucleotides agree with TRBD1. Germline assignment: CDR1 MGHRA and CDR2 YSYEKL. Unmatched junction bases numbered 7, after V lost 0 bases and J lost 5 bases. This CDR3 region has 17 residues. The CDR3 sequence: CASSQDPGQGARETQYF. CDR3 DNA sequence: TGCGCCAGCAGCCAAGATCCGGGACAGGGGGCGCGGGAGACCCAGTACTTC.

The CDR3 DNA follows: TGTGCCAGCAGCGTCAAGGCAACGAACACCGGGGAGCTGTTTTTT. It specifies CASSVKATNTGELFF. The chain uses TRBV9 and TRBJ2-2; D gene unclear. Germline V gene sequence: CDR1 SGDLS, CDR2 YYNGEE. Deletions cut 2 bases from V and 0 bases from J, with 8 bases between. The CDR3 covers 15 residues. The full variable domain, in which reference TRBV9 and TRBJ2-2 provide the parts outside the CDR3, is DSGVTQTPKHLITATGQRVTLRCSPRSGDLSVYWYQQSLDQGLQFLIQYYNGEERAKGNILERFSAQQFPDLHSELNLSSLELGDSALYFCASSVKATNTGELFFGEGSRLTVL.

The chain uses TRBV6-5 and TRBJ1-1; a possible D gene is TRBD1 (5 bases). The CDR3 has 15 residues. V was trimmed by 4 bases and J by 10 bases, leaving 22 bases between them. From germline, CDR1 is MNHEY and CDR2 SVGAGI. The CDR3 sequence is CASSSVREGRMGAFF. CDR3 bases: TGTGCCAGCAGTTCCGTTAGGGAGGGACGGATGGGAGCTTTCTTT.

Note on this clone: Within the sample, other DNA sequences also encode this same CDR3. The chain recombines TRBV18 with TRBJ1-4, with D uncertain. V shed 3 bases and J shed 0 bases, with 8 bases lying between them. Germline V gene data show CDR1 as KGHSH and CDR2 as LQKENI. This CDR3 region has 15 residues. DNA of the CDR3: TGTGCCAGCTCACCCTACGGAGCAACTAATGAAAAACTGTTTTTT. Amino acid sequence: CASSPYGATNEKLFF.

This clone appeared once. The rearrangement uses TRBV28 and TRBJ2-1; perhaps TRBD1 as D (5 bases). Trimming cost V 5 bases and J 6 bases, with 14 bases left between them. This CDR3 region has 14 residues. Germline V lookup: CDR1 MDHEN, CDR2 SYDVKM. The CDR3 DNA reads TGTGCCAGCAGTCGGGCAGGGATGGTCAATGAGCAGTTCTTC. Encoded protein: CASSRAGMVNEQFF.

The CDR3 spells CASSFIRDRTTEAFF. CDR3 sequence (DNA): TGTGCCAGCAGCTTTATCCGGGACAGGACCACTGAAGCTTTCTTT. The chain links TRBV11-3 to TRBJ1-1; 8 bases fit TRBD1. The CDR3 consists of 15 residues. Germline lookup yields CDR1 SGHNT and CDR2 YENEEA. V lost 3 bases and J lost 4; bases outside the gene matches: 7.

This rearrangement joins TRBV19 to TRBJ2-4; 7 nucleotides agree with TRBD1. The CDR3 is 15 amino acids. Per the germline V gene, CDR1 is LNHDA and CDR2 is SQIVND (reference sequence). V was clipped by 6 bases and J by 2 bases; unmatched bases: 7. CDR3 sequence: CASREQGLTKNIQYF. DNA for the CDR3: TGTGCCAGTAGGGAACAGGGGTTAACCAAAAACATTCAGTACTTC.

V usage is TRBV5-1 and J usage is TRBJ1-6, with D possibly matching TRBD1 (5 bases). CDR3 size: 16 residues. Germline V gene sequence: CDR1 SGHRS, CDR2 YFSETQ. The ends were cut back, 4 bases at V and 6 bases at J, with 17 bases in the middle. The CDR3 region is CASSPRSGPPNSPLHF. CDR3 DNA: TGCGCCAGCAGCCCACGATCGGGACCGCCTAATTCACCCCTCCACTTT. The variable domain in full, with the rest retrieved from reference TRBV5-1 and TRBJ1-6, is KAGVTQTPRYLIKTRGQQVTLSCSPISGHRSVSWYQQTPGQGLQFLFEYFSETQRNKGNFPGRFSGRQFSNSRSEMNVSTLELGDSALYLCASSPRSGPPNSPLHFGNGTRLTVT.

The V and J genes are TRBV5-5 and TRBJ2-2; no definite D call. Germline CDR1 SGHKS, CDR2 YYEKEE (reference sequence). The CDR3 is made up of 12 amino acids. Trimming pared 0 bases from V and 7 bases from J, leaving 4 bases between. The CDR3 spells CASSLEVGELFF. For the CDR3, the DNA is TGTGCCAGCAGCTTGGAAGTCGGGGAGCTGTTTTTT.

The rearrangement links TRBV27 to TRBJ2-3, with D possibly matching TRBD1 (5 bases). Trimming shortened V by 4 bases and J by 6 bases, and 17 bases separated the two germline ends. Germline V gene lookup returns CDR1 MNHEY and CDR2 SMNVEV (reference sequence). This CDR3 region has 15 residues. This chain's CDR3 is CASSSTGARWDTQYF. Written as DNA, the CDR3 is TGTGCCAGCAGTTCCACAGGAGCCAGGTGGGATACGCAGTATTTT.

This chain joins TRBV29-1 and TRBJ2-3, with 9 bases lining up with TRBD2. The germline V gene encodes CDR1 SQVTM and CDR2 ANQGSEA. The CDR3 contains 14 residues. The J segment lost 2 bases and the V segment lost 2 bases, leaving 2 bases of the junction unmatched. The CDR3 nucleotides read TGCAGCGTTGAAAGCGGGGGGCACACAGATACGCAGTATTTT. Translating it yields CSVESGGHTDTQYF.

J is TRBJ1-2 and V is TRBV2; D possibly corresponds to TRBD1 (6 bases). Trimming took off 6 bases at V and 3 bases at J, with 17 bases between the two ends. In germline, CDR1 is SNHLY, CDR2 FYNNEI. CDR3 length equals 15 residues. The CDR3 DNA is TGTGCCAGCAGGCCGTTGGGGGCGCAGGACTATGGCTACACCTTC. Residues: CASRPLGAQDYGYTF.